Shown below are 22 T cell receptor beta chains from a single sample sequenced in a study of blood T cell repertoires in COVID-19. Some clones are missing from TCRdb's copy, which holds only in-frame ones; the method was immunoSEQ multiplex PCR. The table includes around 450,000 clones, 90% detected once. Source material: PBMCs or T cells enriched from blood (not recorded which). All receptors come from a man between 18 and 35 years old who had recovered from COVID-19.

V gene TRBV7-9 combines with J gene TRBJ2-5; D call uncertain. This CDR3 comprises 14 residues. Looked up from germline, CDR1 is SEHNR and CDR2 is FQNEAQ (reference sequence). Trimming took off 3 bases at V and 7 bases at J, with 15 bases between the two ends. The chain's CDR3 is CASSLSVAAGTQYF. DNA of the CDR3: TGTGCCAGCAGCTTGAGCGTTGCGGCCGGGACCCAGTACTTC.

V and J are TRBV28 and TRBJ1-5; 7 bases are shared with TRBD1. CDR3 size: 15 residues. V lost 6 bases and J lost 3; bases outside the gene matches: 8. CDR1 and CDR2 (germline): MDHEN, SYDVKM. DNA for the CDR3: TGTGCCAGCAGCCCTTCAGGGGGAATCAATCAGCCCCAGCATTTT. This encodes CASSPSGGINQPQHF.

This chain joins TRBV27 and TRBJ1-2; D not certain. This CDR3 is 13 amino acids long. Trimming left V 5 bases short and J 2 bases short, with 9 bases between. Germline CDR1 MNHEY, CDR2 SMNVEV (reference sequence). CDR3 bases: TGTGCCAGCAGTCGGGAGATGAACTATGGCTACACCTTC. The encoded protein is CASSREMNYGYTF.

The chain joins TRBV3-1 (or the pseudogene TRBV3-2) to TRBJ1-1; a weak D match, TRBD1 (6 bases). V lost 0 bases and J lost 4, with 15 bases in between. Germline V lookup: CDR1 LGHDT, CDR2 YNNKEL (reference sequence). CDR3 length equals 16 residues. DNA for the CDR3: TGTGCCAGCAGCCAAGATCCAGGGGATCGGGGCACTGAAGCTTTCTTT. Translated, it gives CASSQDPGDRGTEAFF.

J is TRBJ2-7 and V is TRBV7-3, with 8 bases aligning to TRBD1. The CDR3 has 13 residues. V lost 1 base and J lost 5; bases outside the gene matches: 1. Germline CDR1 is SGHTA and CDR2 is FQGTGA. In nucleotides, the CDR3 is TGTGCCAGCAGCTTAAACAGGGGGGACGAGCAGTACTTC. Translation: CASSLNRGDEQYF. Combining the CDR3 with reference TRBV7-3 and TRBJ2-7 gives the whole variable domain GAGVSQTPSNKVTEKGKYVELRCDPISGHTALYWYRQSLGQGPEFLIYFQGTGAADDSGLPNDRFFAVRPEGSVSTLKIQRTERGDSAVYLCASSLNRGDEQYFGPGTRLTVT.

The genes are TRBV2 and TRBJ1-6, with D tentatively TRBD1 (6 bases). Germline V gene lookup returns CDR1 SNHLY and CDR2 FYNNEI. Trimming stripped 9 bases from V and 8 bases from J, with 14 bases between. This CDR3 spans 13 amino acids. In DNA form, the CDR3 reads TGTGCCAGTACATCCGAGGGGGATTCACCCCTCCACTTT. Translating gives CASTSEGDSPLHF.

The chain combines TRBV7-9 with TRBJ1-1; D gene ambiguous. V was pared by 7 bases and J by 0 bases, with 15 bases between. Germline-derived CDR1 and CDR2 are SEHNR and FQNEAQ (reference sequence). The CDR3 is 15 residues long. The CDR3 DNA follows: TGTGCCAGCACCCCACTTGAGGAATTGAACACTGAAGCTTTCTTT. Amino acids: CASTPLEELNTEAFF.

This chain links TRBV21-1 with TRBJ2-4; whether TRBD1, the table's D call, matches the DNA was not checked. TRBV21-1 is listed as a pseudogene. The CDR3 runs 15 residues. The CDR3 reads CAGLDSGRGGNIQYF. CDR3 bases: TGTGCCGGCTTAGATTCGGGTAGAGGGGGAAACATTCAGTACTTC.

The V and J genes are TRBV2 and TRBJ1-6; D not certain. The CDR3 is 12 amino acids. Germline V CDR1 and CDR2: SNHLY, FYNNEI. V lost 2 bases and J lost 11, with 7 bases in between. CDR3 in amino acids: CASSESFAPLHF. DNA of the CDR3: TGTGCCAGCAGTGAATCGTTCGCACCCCTCCACTTT. The full variable domain, with the rest looked up from reference TRBV2 and TRBJ1-6, is EPEVTQTPSHQVTQMGQEVILRCVPISNHLYFYWYRQILGQKVEFLVSFYNNEISEKSEIFDDQFSVERPDGSNFTLKIRSTKLEDSAMYFCASSESFAPLHFGNGTRLTVT.

V and J are TRBV18 and TRBJ2-5; a weak D match, TRBD1 (6 bases). The CDR3 extends over 14 amino acids. The germline CDR1 and CDR2 sequences are KGHSH and LQKENI. The V and J ends lost 4 bases and 0 bases respectively, with 9 bases between them. CDR3 protein: CASSQQGHQETQYF. CDR3 sequence (DNA): TGTGCCAGCTCACAACAGGGTCACCAAGAGACCCAGTACTTC.

The chain uses TRBV9 and TRBJ1-6; 10 bases fit TRBD1. The CDR3 has 15 residues. Germline trimming cut 4 bases from V and 10 bases from J; bases unmatched to any gene: 8. Germline CDR1 is SGDLS and CDR2 is YYNGEE. The CDR3 reads CASSPRGTGVSPLHF. CDR3 in DNA: TGTGCCAGCAGCCCTAGGGGGACAGGGGTCTCACCCCTCCACTTT.

In DNA, the CDR3 is TGTGCCAGCAGCCTTGGGCCAGGCCTGGGCTACACCTTC. It translates to CASSLGPGLGYTF. The chain links TRBV25-1 to TRBJ1-2; D is uncertain. The CDR3 extends over 13 amino acids. Germline V gene data show CDR1 as MGHDK and CDR2 as SYGVNS. V was shortened by 6 bases and J by 8 bases, with 16 bases between the two germline ends.

The chain carries TRBV3-1 (or the pseudogene TRBV3-2) and TRBJ2-5, with 9 positions matching TRBD1. Germline CDR1 reads LGHDT; CDR2 reads YNNKEL (reference sequence). V gave up 1 base and J gave up 6 bases; unmatched junction bases: 3. The CDR3 sequence is 14 residues long. This CDR3 is CASSQGDRVKTQYF. CDR3 DNA sequence: TGTGCCAGCAGCCAAGGGGACAGGGTAAAGACCCAGTACTTC.

V is TRBV28 and J is TRBJ2-7; D is unclear. Germline assignment: CDR1 MDHEN and CDR2 SYDVKM. V gave up 5 bases and J gave up 3 bases, with 8 bases separating them. The CDR3 contains 12 residues. The CDR3 loop is CASSPRGYEQYF. The CDR3 DNA reads TGTGCCAGCAGTCCCCGAGGCTACGAGCAGTACTTC.

This clone appeared a few times. The V gene is TRBV28, the J gene TRBJ1-5; 11 nucleotides match TRBD1. The CDR3 loop spans 17 amino acids. CDR1 is MDHEN, CDR2 SYDVKM, per germline. Unmatched junction bases numbered 11, after V lost 5 bases and J lost 5 bases. CDR3 coding DNA: TGTGCCAGCAGTGGCGCCGGGACAGGGGGAATCCATCAGCCCCAGCATTTT. Translation: CASSGAGTGGIHQPQHF. Complete variable domain (other parts from reference TRBV28 and TRBJ1-5): DVKVTQSSRYLVKRTGEKVFLECVQDMDHENMFWYRQDPGLGLRLIYFSYDVKMKEKGDIPEGYSVSREKKERFSLILESASTNQTSMYLCASSGAGTGGIHQPQHFGDGTRLSIL.

The chain carries TRBV10-1 and TRBJ2-5; perhaps TRBD1 as D (6 bases). The CDR3 consists of 13 residues. Germline CDR1 WNHNN, CDR2 SYGVQD (reference sequence). Trimming pared 6 bases from V and 13 bases from J, leaving 21 bases between. In DNA, the CDR3 is TGCGCCAGCAGGTATTCTCCGGGACACCAACCGTACTTC. Its translation: CASRYSPGHQPYF.

Only one count was recorded for this clone. The chain joins TRBV7-2 to TRBJ1-2; 7 nucleotides match TRBD1. The germline gives CDR1 SGHTA, CDR2 FQGNSA. After removal of 3 bases from V and 6 bases from J, the junction contained 7 bases not matched to a gene. The length of the CDR3 is 14 residues. The CDR3 region has the DNA TGTGCCAGCAGCTTCCATGAACAGGGGAATGGCTACACCTTC. Its translation: CASSFHEQGNGYTF.

This clone was counted only a few times. The gene calls are TRBV2 and TRBJ1-1; maybe TRBD1 (5 bases). The CDR3 is 13 amino acids. Trimming removed 4 bases at V and 4 bases at J, with 10 bases between. Germline V gene data show CDR1 as SNHLY and CDR2 as FYNNEI. CDR3 loop: CASSGRVGTEAFF. For the CDR3, the DNA is TGTGCCAGCAGTGGCAGGGTTGGCACTGAAGCTTTCTTT.

The V call is TRBV5-1, the J call TRBJ2-7, with D possibly matching TRBD2 (6 bases). Germline V gene data show CDR1 as SGHRS and CDR2 as YFSETQ. This CDR3 comprises 14 residues. Trimming left V 4 bases short and J 3 bases short, with 14 bases between. In DNA form, the CDR3 reads TGCGCCAGCAGCGGGGGTTCTAGCGTCTACGAGCAGTACTTC. This codes for CASSGGSSVYEQYF.

This clone was counted a single time. The chain links TRBV5-4 to TRBJ2-3; possibly TRBD2 for D (7 bases). Germline V gene lookup returns CDR1 SGHNT and CDR2 YYREEE (reference sequence). This CDR3 spans 14 amino acids. V was trimmed by 10 bases and J by 0 bases, leaving 15 bases between them. The CDR3 coding sequence is TGTGCCGCGAGGGGGGGCACTAGCACAGATACGCAGTATTTT. Translated, it gives CAARGGTSTDTQYF. Combining the CDR3 with reference TRBV5-4 and TRBJ2-3 gives the whole variable domain ETGVTQSPTHLIKTRGQQVTLRCSSQSGHNTVSWYQQALGQGPQFIFQYYREEENGRGNFPPRFSGLQFPNYSSELNVNALELDDSALYLCAARGGTSTDTQYFGPGTRLTVL.

The chain couples TRBV30 to TRBJ2-5, with a weak D call TRBD2 (5 bases). The V gene lost 1 base and the J gene lost 5 bases, with 11 bases spanning the gap. The germline V gene encodes CDR1 GTSNPN and CDR2 SVGIG (reference sequence). This CDR3 comprises 13 residues. The CDR3 reads CAWSGGAHETQYF. Here the CDR3 DNA reads TGTGCCTGGAGTGGGGGAGCCCACGAGACCCAGTACTTC.

This rearrangement joins TRBV5-6 to TRBJ2-1; TRBD2 is a possible D gene (6 bases). Germline V CDR1 and CDR2: SGHDT, YYEEEE. This CDR3 spans 15 amino acids. V gave up 6 bases and J gave up 0 bases, with 13 bases separating them. CDR3 sequence: CASTTRGDSYNEQFF. The DNA of the CDR3 is TGTGCCAGCACTACCCGCGGGGACTCCTACAATGAGCAGTTCTTC.